Below are 27 T cell receptor beta chains sequenced from a single sample in a study of read filtering for tumor transcriptome and immune sequencing. The library was built from roughly 400 ng RNA with molecular barcoded adaptors for alpha/delta and beta/gamma chains. MiXCR, applied by TCRdb to the reads, yields one record per CDR3 protein. The sample shows about 62,000 distinct CDR3 sequences, around 19% of them seen only once. The sample comprised a population of CD138-negative cells sorted from bone marrow. These receptor sequences come from a donor aged 40 or over with multiple myeloma.

This clonotype appeared many times. The CDR3 DNA reads TGCAGTGCTGGGATGGGGGGTAGGGACTACGAGCAGTACTTC. Protein: CSAGMGGRDYEQYF. The chain has TRBV20-1 and TRBJ2-7, with D maybe TRBD2 (6 bases). This CDR3 region has 14 residues. Germline V CDR1 and CDR2: DFQATT, SNEGSKA (reference sequence). The V gene lost 5 bases and the J gene lost 3 bases, with 17 bases spanning the gap.

V gene TRBV2 combines with J gene TRBJ1-5, with TRBD1 identical over 7 bases. Trimming at V came to 4 bases and at J to 3 bases, leaving 3 bases not matched to a gene. The CDR3 runs 14 residues. Germline CDR1 SNHLY, CDR2 FYNNEI. The CDR3 region has the DNA TGTGCCAGCAGTGGGGACAGCCTCAATCAGCCCCAGCATTTT. Its translation is CASSGDSLNQPQHF.

About this clonotype itself: A much larger clone lies one base from this, so it may be a read error. Since no conserved phenylalanine or tryptophan closes the CDR3, a read error is the likely cause. The chain has TRBV11-2 and TRBJ2-1, with 7 nucleotides matching TRBD2. CDR3 length: 17 amino acids. Germline V gives CDR1 SGHAT, CDR2 FQNNGV. V was pared by 3 bases and J by 8 bases, with 16 bases of the junction left unmatched. The CDR3 sequence is CASSLVRGGGRIDEQFS. As DNA, the CDR3 is TGTGCCAGCAGCTTGGTACGGGGTGGCGGGAGAATCGATGAGCAGTTCTCC.

This clonotype was seen repeatedly, ten times or more. This chain joins TRBV28 and TRBJ2-5; 9 nucleotides line up with TRBD1. The V gene's germline CDR1 is MDHEN and CDR2 SYDVKM. The CDR3 extends over 16 amino acids. With V trimmed by 6 bases and J by 2 bases, 10 bases remained unmatched. CDR3 DNA sequence: TGTGCCAGCAGCCCAGCCGGGACAGGGACTCAAGAGACCCAGTACTTC. It encodes CASSPAGTGTQETQYF.

In this sample, this clonotype turned up many times. V and J are TRBV6-1 and TRBJ2-7, with D hard to call. V lost 3 bases, J lost 3 bases, and 0 bases lay in between. Germline CDR1 is MNHNS and CDR2 is SASEGT. This CDR3 contains 10 residues. For the CDR3, the DNA is TGTGCCAGCAGTGACTACGAGCAGTACTTC. Its protein is CASSDYEQYF.

As to this clonotype: This may be a read error, as it is one base from a much larger clone. The gene calls are TRBV7-8 and TRBJ2-3; TRBD2 matches 12 bases. This CDR3 contains 16 residues. Germline V lookup: CDR1 SGHVS, CDR2 FQNEAQ. The CDR3 reads CVSSLTSGSDSDTQYF. The CDR3 DNA reads as TGTGTCAGCAGCTTGACTAGCGGGAGTGACTCAGATACGCAGTATTTT.

This clonotype came up many times. Possible read error: a much larger clone is one base away. The chain employs TRBV4-2 and TRBJ2-1; 8 bases are shared with TRBD1. V trimming: 2 bases; J trimming: 0 bases; junction bases outside the gene matches: 3. The CDR3 extends over 16 amino acids. In germline, CDR1 is LGHNA, CDR2 YNFKEQ. The CDR3 DNA sequence: TGTGCCAGCAGCCAAAATACAGGGGGCTCCTACAATGAGCAGTTCTTC. Residues: CASSQNTGGSYNEQFF.

This clonotype was seen ten or more times. The genes are TRBV9 and TRBJ1-4; possibly TRBD1 for D (6 bases). V was pared by 5 bases and J by 8 bases, with 16 bases between. CDR1 and CDR2 (germline): SGDLS, YYNGEE. There are 14 residues in the CDR3. CDR3: CASSARGEWEKLFF. In DNA form, the CDR3 reads TGTGCCAGCAGTGCCAGGGGCGAGTGGGAAAAACTGTTTTTT.

This clonotype was seen repeatedly, ten times or more. The chain joins TRBV3-1 to TRBJ2-7; D unclear. Germline values: CDR1 LGHDT, CDR2 YNNKEL (reference sequence). This CDR3 contains 11 residues. The V end was cut by 3 bases, the J end by 4 bases, with 4 bases between. The CDR3 reads CASSHNYEQYF. The CDR3 nucleotides are TGTGCCAGCAGCCATAATTACGAGCAGTACTTC.

This clonotype has at least ten counts. The chain carries TRBV19 and TRBJ2-1; unclear D gene. The germline CDR1 and CDR2 sequences are LNHDA and SQIVND (reference sequence). This CDR3 has 16 amino acids. The V end was cut by 1 base, the J end by 9 bases, with 19 bases between. The CDR3: CASSIVPVLHSVEQFF. The CDR3 DNA reads TGTGCCAGTAGTATAGTCCCGGTCCTCCATTCGGTTGAGCAGTTCTTC.

V and J are TRBV20-1 and TRBJ2-1; TRBD2 matches at 9 bases. The CDR3 extends over 16 amino acids. Germline V lookup: CDR1 DFQATT, CDR2 SNEGSKA (reference sequence). CDR3 nucleotide sequence: TGCAATGCCCCGACCAGCGGGGGGCCCCTATACAATGAGCAGTTCTTC. It is translated as CNAPTSGGPLYNEQFF.

This clonotype showed up many times. The J gene is TRBJ1-1, the V gene TRBV5-1; tentatively, D is TRBD1 (5 bases). The V gene's germline CDR1 is SGHRS and CDR2 YFSETQ. V lost 2 bases, J lost 5 bases, and 10 bases lay in between. CDR3 length equals 13 residues. CDR3 nucleotide sequence: TGCGCCAGCAGCTTTAGCGGGGGAACTGAAGCTTTCTTT. This sequence encodes CASSFSGGTEAFF.

This clonotype has at least ten counts. V gene TRBV5-8 combines with J gene TRBJ2-1, with 9 positions matching TRBD2. Trimming took 2 bases from V and 9 from J; bases not matched to a gene: 9. The CDR3 has 15 amino acids. CDR1 and CDR2 (germline): SGHTS, YDEGEE. CDR3 sequence: CASSFGLAGRAEQFF. CDR3 nucleotide sequence: TGTGCCAGCAGCTTTGGGCTAGCGGGGCGCGCTGAGCAGTTCTTC.

Many counts were recorded for this clonotype. The chain carries TRBV6-5 and TRBJ1-2; D gene ambiguous. This CDR3 spans 17 amino acids. V shed 1 base and J shed 3 bases, with 18 bases lying between them. The germline gives CDR1 MNHEY, CDR2 SVGAGI. The CDR3 loop reads CASSYWSGESPDYGYTF. The CDR3 coding sequence is TGTGCCAGCAGTTACTGGAGTGGGGAGTCCCCGGACTATGGCTACACCTTC.

This clonotype appeared many times. V is TRBV9 and J is TRBJ2-5; 14 bases line up with TRBD2. CDR1 SGDLS and CDR2 YYNGEE come from the germline V gene. The trim removed 4 bases at V and 7 bases at J, leaving 9 bases unmatched. CDR3 length: 16 amino acids. The CDR3 DNA follows: TGTGCCAGCAGCCCAGGGACTAGCGGGGGCTACCTGACCCAGTACTTC. The encoded protein is CASSPGTSGGYLTQYF.

This clonotype came up many times. The chain recombines TRBV11-2 with TRBJ1-2; D call uncertain. V was cut by 3 bases and J by 4 bases, with 12 bases left in between. The CDR3 covers 14 residues. CDR1 and CDR2 (germline): SGHAT, FQNNGV. In nucleotides, the CDR3 is TGTGCCAGCAGCTTTGGAGACACTGTCTATGGCTACACCTTC. It is translated as CASSFGDTVYGYTF.

In its sample, this clonotype was seen many times. The CDR3 loop is CSVSGGAWNEQFF. The CDR3 DNA follows: TGCAGCGTTAGCGGGGGGGCTTGGAATGAGCAGTTCTTC. This sequence joins TRBV29-1 and TRBJ2-1, with 10 nucleotides matching TRBD2. CDR3 length: 13 amino acids. The V and J ends lost 5 bases and 7 bases, in that order; junction bases with no gene match: 5. Germline-derived CDR1 and CDR2 are SQVTM and ANQGSEA.

With regard to this clonotype: A junction end diverges from the germline sequence, so it may reflect a read error. The chain is built from TRBV14 and TRBJ2-1; maybe TRBD2 (6 bases). The germline gives CDR1 SGHDN, CDR2 FVKESK. The CDR3 is 15 residues long. The CDR3 coding sequence is TGTTCCAGCAGCCAGCCGCGGGGTCTCTCCAATGAGCAGTTCTTC. Translated: CSSSQPRGLSNEQFF.

This clonotype was detected ten times or more. The chain combines TRBV30 with TRBJ1-2; D gene uncertain. Deletions cut 4 bases from V and 2 bases from J, with 26 bases between. This CDR3 comprises 18 residues. The germline V gene encodes CDR1 GTSNPN and CDR2 SVGIG (reference sequence). CDR3 loop: CAWNFEEGRTGLNYGYTF. Here the CDR3 DNA reads TGTGCCTGGAATTTCGAGGAGGGAAGGACGGGCCTAAACTATGGCTACACCTTC.

Notes on this clonotype: Just one base apart from a much larger clone, this may be a read error. No conserved phenylalanine or tryptophan is present at the end of the CDR3, so a read error is the likely explanation. The chain has TRBV6-1 and TRBJ1-5, with TRBD1 as a possible D gene (5 bases). The CDR3 is 13 amino acids. Trimming stripped 8 bases from V and 2 bases from J, with 10 bases between. CDR1 and CDR2 (germline): MNHNS, SASEGT. As DNA, the CDR3 is TGTGCCAGCGTGGGGGTAGGCAATCAGCCCCAGCATTAT. Translated: CASVGVGNQPQHY.

The table lists this clonotype with many counts. This sequence joins TRBV29-1 and TRBJ2-1; 9 nucleotides line up with TRBD2. The CDR3 consists of 14 residues. With V trimmed by 3 bases and J by 3 bases, 3 bases remained unmatched. The germline gives CDR1 SQVTM, CDR2 ANQGSEA. Here the CDR3 reads CSVEASGVYNEQFF. The DNA for the CDR3 is TGCAGCGTTGAGGCTAGCGGGGTCTACAATGAGCAGTTCTTC.

Only a few counts were recorded for this clonotype. V is TRBV7-6 and J is TRBJ1-2; maybe TRBD1 (5 bases). The germline V gene encodes CDR1 SGHVS and CDR2 FNYEAQ. The CDR3 runs to 14 residues. The V gene lost 1 base and the J gene lost 2 bases, with 8 bases spanning the gap. The DNA of the CDR3 is TGTGCCAGCAGCTTAGGACAGCTAAACTATGGCTACACCTTC. This translates into CASSLGQLNYGYTF.

There are many counts of this clonotype. The rearrangement links TRBV11-2 to TRBJ2-4; D is unclear. The germline CDR1 and CDR2 sequences are SGHAT and FQNNGV. CDR3 length equals 15 residues. The ends were cut back, 5 bases at V and 5 bases at J, with 16 bases in the middle. DNA of the CDR3: TGTGCCAGCAGCCTTCAACGGACGGAAGAAAACATTCAGTACTTC. Translation gives CASSLQRTEENIQYF.

A note on this clonotype: This sequence is one base from a far larger clone and is likely a read error. This chain uses TRBV5-1 with TRBJ2-1; 8 bases are shared with TRBD2. The V gene's germline CDR1 is SGHRS and CDR2 YFSETQ. The CDR3 runs to 16 residues. CDR3 sequence: CTSRPVLAVGYNEQFF. DNA of the CDR3: TGTACCAGCAGGCCAGTACTAGCGGTCGGCTACAATGAGCAGTTCTTC. The full variable domain, in which reference TRBV5-1 and TRBJ2-1 provide the parts outside the CDR3, is KAGVTQTPRYLIKTRGQQVTLSCSPISGHRSVSWYQQTPGQGLQFLFEYFSETQRNKGNFPGRFSGRQFSNSRSEMNVSTLELGDSALYLCTSRPVLAVGYNEQFFGPGTRLTVL.

The rearrangement links TRBV28 to TRBJ2-2; a weak D match, TRBD2 (5 bases). Trimming stripped 3 bases from V and 0 bases from J, with 17 bases between. Germline loops: CDR1 MDHEN, CDR2 SYDVKM. The CDR3 runs 18 residues. CDR3 protein: CASSFTFLAAANTGELFF. The DNA of the CDR3 is TGTGCCAGCAGTTTTACGTTTCTAGCAGCAGCGAACACCGGGGAGCTGTTTTTT.

This clonotype was seen repeatedly, ten times or more. This rearrangement joins TRBV5-1 to TRBJ2-2, with 8 bases that match TRBD2. The CDR3 has 14 amino acids. Trimming took 4 bases from V and 7 from J; bases not matched to a gene: 6. Looked up from germline, CDR1 is SGHRS and CDR2 is YFSETQ. This chain's CDR3 is CASSPGTRGGELFF. CDR3 DNA sequence: TGCGCCAGCAGCCCCGGGACTAGAGGCGGGGAGCTGTTTTTT.

In its sample, this clonotype was seen many times. The V gene is TRBV10-1, the J gene TRBJ2-3; D is unresolved. CDR1 is WNHNN, CDR2 SYGVQD, per germline (reference sequence). The CDR3 spans 15 residues. The V end was cut by 2 bases, the J end by 1 base, with 10 bases between. DNA of the CDR3: TGCGCCAGCAGTGAGGTCACCGGCGGCACAGATACGCAGTATTTT. It translates to CASSEVTGGTDTQYF.